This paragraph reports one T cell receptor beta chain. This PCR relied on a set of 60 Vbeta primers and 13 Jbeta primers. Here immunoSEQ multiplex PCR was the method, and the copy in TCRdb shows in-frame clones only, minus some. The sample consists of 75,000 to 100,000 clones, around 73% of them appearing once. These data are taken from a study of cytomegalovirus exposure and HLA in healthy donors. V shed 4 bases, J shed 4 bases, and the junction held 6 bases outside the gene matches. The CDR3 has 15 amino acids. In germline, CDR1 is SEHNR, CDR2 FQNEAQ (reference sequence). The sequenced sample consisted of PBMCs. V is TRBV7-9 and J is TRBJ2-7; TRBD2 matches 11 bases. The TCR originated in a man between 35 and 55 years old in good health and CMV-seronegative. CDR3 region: CASSSALAGVYEQYF. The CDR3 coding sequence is TGTGCCAGCAGCTCAGCACTAGCGGGGGTTTACGAGCAGTACTTC. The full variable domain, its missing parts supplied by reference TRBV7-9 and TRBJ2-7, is DTGVSQNPRHKITKRGQNVTFRCDPISEHNRLYWYRQTLGQGPEFLTYFQNEAQLEKSRLLSDRFSAERPKGSFSTLEIQRTEQGDSAMYLCASSSALAGVYEQYFGPGTRLTVT.